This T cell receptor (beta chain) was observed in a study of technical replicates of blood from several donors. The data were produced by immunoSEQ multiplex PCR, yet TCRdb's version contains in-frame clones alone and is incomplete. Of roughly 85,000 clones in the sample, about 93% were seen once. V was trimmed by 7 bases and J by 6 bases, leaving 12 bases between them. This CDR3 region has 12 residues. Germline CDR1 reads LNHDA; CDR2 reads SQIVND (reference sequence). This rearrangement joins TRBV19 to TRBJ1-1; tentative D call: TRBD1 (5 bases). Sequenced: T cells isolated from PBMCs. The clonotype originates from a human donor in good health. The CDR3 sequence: CASTPGMAEAFF. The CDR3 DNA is TGTGCCAGTACCCCAGGGATGGCTGAAGCTTTCTTT.